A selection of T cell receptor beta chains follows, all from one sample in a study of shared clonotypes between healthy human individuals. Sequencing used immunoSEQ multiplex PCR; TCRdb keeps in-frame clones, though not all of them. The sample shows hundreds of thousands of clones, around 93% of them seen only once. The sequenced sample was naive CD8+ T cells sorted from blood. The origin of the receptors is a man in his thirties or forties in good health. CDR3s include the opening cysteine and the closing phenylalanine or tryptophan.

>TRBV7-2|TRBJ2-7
CASNTAGGTEQYF
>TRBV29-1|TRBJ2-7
CSARGRGSYEQYF
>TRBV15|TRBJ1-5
CATSLGQGVGNQPQHF
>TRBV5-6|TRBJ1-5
CASSLRTAFNQPQHF
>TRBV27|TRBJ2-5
CASSPGLAGYQETQYF
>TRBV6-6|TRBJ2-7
CATGETTGLTPYEQYF
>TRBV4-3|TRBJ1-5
CASSQEAAGSQPQHF
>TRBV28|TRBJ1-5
CASSLFQVGQPQHF
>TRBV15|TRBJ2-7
CATALGASPYEQYF
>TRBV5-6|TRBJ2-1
CASSLAAASYNEQFF
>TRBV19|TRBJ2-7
CASSIGGYEQYF